These T cell receptor beta chains were read from a single sample in a study of siplizumab effects on memory and regulatory T cells. Profiling relied on immunoSEQ multiplex PCR, and the TCRdb table lists in-frame clones only, not all of them. Of approximately 100,000 clones listed, around 94% are singletons. Source material: non-Treg CD4+ T cells sorted from blood. Source of these receptors: a human donor in good health. Each CDR3 is given with its conserved first and last residue.

J gene,V gene,CDR3 protein
TRBJ1-1,TRBV29-1,CSVDGGRGGSEAFF
TRBJ1-3,TRBV7-2,CASSLGGAGSDTIYF
TRBJ2-1,TRBV7-3,CASSIAGGTSGEQFF
TRBJ2-1,TRBV11-3,CASSLVNSANEQFF
TRBJ2-2,TRBV28,CASSPGVGELFF
TRBJ1-5,TRBV27,CASSPRASGNQPQHF
TRBJ1-1,TRBV5-1,CASSLVGRMNTEAFF
TRBJ2-2,TRBV19,CASSGGLAGLANTGELFF
TRBJ2-5,TRBV7-9,CASSLSFETQYF
TRBJ2-5,TRBV11-2,CASSLSSRKETQYF
TRBJ2-7,TRBV5-4,CASSPGGGGVYEQYF
TRBJ2-1,TRBV5-1,CASSRLTGERNEQFF
TRBJ2-3,TRBV19,CASRGLTDTQYF
TRBJ1-1,TRBV6-1,CASTHRGMNTEAFF
TRBJ2-5,TRBV19,CASSTSIDRVSETQYF
TRBJ1-5,TRBV29-1,CSVGWNQPQHF
TRBJ1-3,TRBV6-5,CASSYRGSSGNTIYF
TRBJ1-1,TRBV5-1,CASSLGHGTMNTEAFF
TRBJ2-1,TRBV5-5,CASSRPGQGNNEQFF
TRBJ2-7,TRBV11-2,CASSVGGEQYF
TRBJ2-4,TRBV6-5,CASSKDRGKQNIQYF
TRBJ2-7,TRBV27,CASSFGQASYEQYF
TRBJ2-7,TRBV21-1,CASRDVEEKYEQYF
TRBJ2-5,TRBV7-3,CASSQQQGKGETQYF
TRBJ1-3,TRBV5-4,CASSLRGNTIYF
TRBJ2-5,TRBV11-2,CASSPRVATQYF
TRBJ1-1,TRBV7-9,CASSLRGDTEAFF
TRBJ2-7,TRBV28,CASSHDLTASYEQYF
TRBJ1-5,TRBV7-2,CASSSPGRNQPQHF
TRBJ2-1,TRBV19,CASSIFERVANEQFF
TRBJ2-2,TRBV27,CASRTGQGAGELFF
TRBJ1-1,TRBV7-2,CASSQRNTEAFF
TRBJ2-1,TRBV11-1,CASSRDRGNEQFF
TRBJ1-1,TRBV4-2,CASSPMDRSTEAFF
TRBJ2-3,TRBV7-3,CASSPNTDTQYF
TRBJ2-7,TRBV27,CASSPWSGYEQYF
TRBJ2-2,TRBV28,CASNRQGLSGELFF
TRBJ2-4,TRBV5-5,CASSLDAAKNIQYF
TRBJ1-5,TRBV28,CASNRDRRNQPQHF
TRBJ2-1,TRBV19,CASSRTSGAPYNEQFF
TRBJ2-5,TRBV4-2,CASSQGTGKETQYF
TRBJ2-7,TRBV28,CASSGGHEQYF
TRBJ2-1,TRBV7-3,CASSPGSYNEQFF
TRBJ2-5,TRBV9,CASSEGPAGVWETQYF